This T cell receptor beta chain is from a study of blood T cell repertoires in COVID-19. Study-wide background: Italy, Spain and the United States were the sources of the convalescent and acute COVID-19 samples.

Authors' data handling: Reference gene primer amplification gave estimated nucleated cell counts. Method: immunoSEQ multiplex PCR; TCRdb's copy keeps in-frame clones and lacks some. Clone size and V and J calls were adopted from that table, with D and trimming inferred from the DNA. The repertoire has around 140,000 clones, roughly 80% of them found once; the top ten carry roughly 4.4%. This clone was observed once. Germline assignment: CDR1 SGHNT and CDR2 YYREEE (reference sequence). Trimming removed 4 bases at V and 10 bases at J, with 17 bases between. CDR3 length: 13 amino acids. The sample was peripheral blood. This sequence joins TRBV5-4 and TRBJ1-1; D might be TRBD1 (5 bases). This clonotype was obtained from a human donor in a cohort sampled during active COVID-19. This CDR3 is CASSGDSYSRAFF. The CDR3 DNA sequence: TGTGCCAGCAGCGGTGACAGTTATTCGCGAGCTTTCTTT.